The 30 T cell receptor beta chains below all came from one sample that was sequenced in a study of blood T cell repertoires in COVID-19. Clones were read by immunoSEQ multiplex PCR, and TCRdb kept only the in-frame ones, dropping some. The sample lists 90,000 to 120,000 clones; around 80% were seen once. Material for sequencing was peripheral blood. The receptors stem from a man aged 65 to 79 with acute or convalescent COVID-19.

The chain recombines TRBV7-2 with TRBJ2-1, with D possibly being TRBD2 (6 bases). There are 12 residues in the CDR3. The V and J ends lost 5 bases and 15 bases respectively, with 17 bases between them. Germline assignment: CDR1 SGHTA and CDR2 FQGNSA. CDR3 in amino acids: CASSAGLPVLFF. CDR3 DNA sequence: TGTGCCAGCAGCGCGGGACTCCCAGTCCTGTTCTTC.

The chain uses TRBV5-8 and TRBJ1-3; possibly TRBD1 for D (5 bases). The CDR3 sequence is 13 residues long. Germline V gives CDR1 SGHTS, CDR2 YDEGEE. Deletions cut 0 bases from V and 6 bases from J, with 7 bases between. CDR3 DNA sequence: TGTGCCAGCAGCTTGGGACAGCTAAACACCATATATTTT. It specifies CASSLGQLNTIYF.

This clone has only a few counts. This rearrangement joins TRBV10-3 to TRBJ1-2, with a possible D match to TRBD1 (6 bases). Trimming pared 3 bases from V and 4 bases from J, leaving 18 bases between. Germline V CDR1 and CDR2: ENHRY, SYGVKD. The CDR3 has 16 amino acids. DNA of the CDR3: TGTGCCATCAGTGACGAGGGACACCCAGAGGCCTATGGCTACACCTTC. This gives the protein CAISDEGHPEAYGYTF.

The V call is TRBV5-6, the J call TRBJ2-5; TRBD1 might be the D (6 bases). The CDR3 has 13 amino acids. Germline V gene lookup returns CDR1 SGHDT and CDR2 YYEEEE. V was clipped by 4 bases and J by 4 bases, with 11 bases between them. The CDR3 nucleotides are TGTGCCAGCAGCCTAACAGGGCCAGAGACCCAGTACTTC. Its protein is CASSLTGPETQYF.

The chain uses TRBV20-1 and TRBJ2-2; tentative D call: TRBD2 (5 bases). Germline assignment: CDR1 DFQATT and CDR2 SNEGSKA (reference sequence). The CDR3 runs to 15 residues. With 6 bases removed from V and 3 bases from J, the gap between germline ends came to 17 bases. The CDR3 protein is CSASGTGVHTGELFF. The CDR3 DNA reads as TGCAGTGCCAGTGGAACCGGGGTTCACACCGGGGAGCTGTTTTTT.

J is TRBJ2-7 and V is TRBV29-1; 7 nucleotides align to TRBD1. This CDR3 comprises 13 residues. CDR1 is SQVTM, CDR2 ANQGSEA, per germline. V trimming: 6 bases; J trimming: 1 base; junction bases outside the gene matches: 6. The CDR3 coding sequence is TGCAGCGTCCGGGACAGAGGTTCCTACGAGCAGTACTTC. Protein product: CSVRDRGSYEQYF.

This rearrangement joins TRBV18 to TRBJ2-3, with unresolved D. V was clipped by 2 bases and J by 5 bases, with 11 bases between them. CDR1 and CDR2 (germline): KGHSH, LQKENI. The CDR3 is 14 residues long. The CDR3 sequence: CASSPDLGIDTQYF. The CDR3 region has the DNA TGTGCCAGCTCACCAGACCTAGGAATAGATACGCAGTATTTT.

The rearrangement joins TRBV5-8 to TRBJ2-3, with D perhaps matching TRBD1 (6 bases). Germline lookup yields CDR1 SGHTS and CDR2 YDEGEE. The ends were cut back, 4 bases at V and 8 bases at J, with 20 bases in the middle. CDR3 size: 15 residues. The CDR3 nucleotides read TGTGCCAGCAGCGCCGGACAGACCCCTCACGTTACGCAGTATTTT. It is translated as CASSAGQTPHVTQYF.

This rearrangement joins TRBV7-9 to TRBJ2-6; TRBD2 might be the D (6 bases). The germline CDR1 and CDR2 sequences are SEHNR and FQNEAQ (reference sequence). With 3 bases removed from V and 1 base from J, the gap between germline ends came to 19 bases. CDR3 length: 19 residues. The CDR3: CASSLGGHGSGSGANVLTF. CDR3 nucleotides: TGTGCCAGCAGCTTGGGAGGACACGGGTCGGGTTCTGGGGCCAACGTCCTGACTTTC.

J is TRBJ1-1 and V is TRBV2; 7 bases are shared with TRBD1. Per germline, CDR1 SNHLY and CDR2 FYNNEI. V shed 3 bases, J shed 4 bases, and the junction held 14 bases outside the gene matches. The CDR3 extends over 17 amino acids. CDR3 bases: TGTGCCAGCAGTGAGACCAATCGCCTACAGGGGCCCACTGAAGCTTTCTTT. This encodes CASSETNRLQGPTEAFF.

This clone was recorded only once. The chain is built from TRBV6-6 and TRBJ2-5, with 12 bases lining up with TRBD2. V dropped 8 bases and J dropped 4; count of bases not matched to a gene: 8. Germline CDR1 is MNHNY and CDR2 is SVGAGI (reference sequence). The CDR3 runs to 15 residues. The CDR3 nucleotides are TGTGCCAGCGATCTAGCGGGGGGGCTTGGAGAGACCCAGTACTTC. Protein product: CASDLAGGLGETQYF.

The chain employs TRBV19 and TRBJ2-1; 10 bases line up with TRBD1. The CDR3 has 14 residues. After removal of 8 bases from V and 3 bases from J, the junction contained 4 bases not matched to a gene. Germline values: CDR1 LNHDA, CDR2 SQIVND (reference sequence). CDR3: CASGGTGDYNEQFF. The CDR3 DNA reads TGTGCCAGTGGTGGGACAGGGGACTACAATGAGCAGTTCTTC.

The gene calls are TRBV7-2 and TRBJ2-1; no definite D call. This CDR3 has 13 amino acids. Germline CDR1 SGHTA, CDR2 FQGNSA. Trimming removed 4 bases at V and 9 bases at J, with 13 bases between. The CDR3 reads CASSSFSGTEQFF. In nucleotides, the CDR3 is TGTGCCAGCAGCTCCTTTTCAGGAACTGAGCAGTTCTTC.

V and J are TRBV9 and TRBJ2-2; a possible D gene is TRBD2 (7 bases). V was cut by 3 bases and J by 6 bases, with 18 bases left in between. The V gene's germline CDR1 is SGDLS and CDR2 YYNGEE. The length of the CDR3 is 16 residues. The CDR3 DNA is TGTGCCAGCAGCGCCCACCTGGGGGGGGCGGCCGGGGAGCTGTTTTTT. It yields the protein CASSAHLGGAAGELFF.

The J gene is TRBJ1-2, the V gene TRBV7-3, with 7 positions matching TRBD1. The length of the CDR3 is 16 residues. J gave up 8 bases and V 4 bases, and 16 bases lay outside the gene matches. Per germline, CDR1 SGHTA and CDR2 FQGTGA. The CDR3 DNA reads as TGTGCCAGCAGCTCACCCCCGCCGACAGGGATGGGGGGCTACACCTTC. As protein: CASSSPPPTGMGGYTF.

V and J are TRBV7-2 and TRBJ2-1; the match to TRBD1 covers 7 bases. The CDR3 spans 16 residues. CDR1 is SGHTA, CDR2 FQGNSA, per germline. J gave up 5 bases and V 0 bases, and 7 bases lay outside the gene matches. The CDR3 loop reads CASSLASGGSDNEQFF. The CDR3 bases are TGTGCCAGCAGCTTAGCGTCAGGGGGAAGCGACAATGAGCAGTTCTTC.

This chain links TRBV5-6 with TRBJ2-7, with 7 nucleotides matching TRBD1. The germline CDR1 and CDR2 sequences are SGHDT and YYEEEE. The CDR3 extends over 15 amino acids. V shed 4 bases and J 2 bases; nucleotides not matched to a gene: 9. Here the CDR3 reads CASSPTGTVTYEQYF. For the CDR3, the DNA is TGTGCCAGCAGCCCCACCGGGACAGTGACCTACGAGCAGTACTTC.

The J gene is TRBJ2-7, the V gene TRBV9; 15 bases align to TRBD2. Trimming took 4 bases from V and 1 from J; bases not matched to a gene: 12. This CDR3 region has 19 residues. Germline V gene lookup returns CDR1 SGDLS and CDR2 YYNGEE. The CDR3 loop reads CASSFRAGTSGGISYEQYF. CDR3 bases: TGTGCCAGCAGCTTCAGGGCCGGGACTAGCGGGGGGATATCCTACGAGCAGTACTTC.

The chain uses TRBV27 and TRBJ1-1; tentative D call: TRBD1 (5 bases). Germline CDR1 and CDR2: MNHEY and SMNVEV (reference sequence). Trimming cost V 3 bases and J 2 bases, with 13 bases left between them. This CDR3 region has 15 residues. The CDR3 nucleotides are TGTGCCAGCAGTTTTGCGGGGCTCTCCAACACTGAAGCTTTCTTT. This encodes CASSFAGLSNTEAFF.

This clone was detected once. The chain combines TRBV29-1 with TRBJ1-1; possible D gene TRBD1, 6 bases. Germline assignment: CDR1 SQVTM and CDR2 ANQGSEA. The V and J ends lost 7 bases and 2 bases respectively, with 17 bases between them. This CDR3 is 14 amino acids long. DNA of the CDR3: TGCAGCGCGCAACGACAGGTGGAAAACACTGAAGCTTTCTTT. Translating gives CSAQRQVENTEAFF. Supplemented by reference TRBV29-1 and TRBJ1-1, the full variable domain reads SAVISQKPSRDICQRGTSLTIQCQVDSQVTMMFWYRQQPGQSLTLIATANQGSEATYESGFVIDKFPISRPNLTFSTLTVSNMSPEDSSIYLCSAQRQVENTEAFFGQGTRLTVV.

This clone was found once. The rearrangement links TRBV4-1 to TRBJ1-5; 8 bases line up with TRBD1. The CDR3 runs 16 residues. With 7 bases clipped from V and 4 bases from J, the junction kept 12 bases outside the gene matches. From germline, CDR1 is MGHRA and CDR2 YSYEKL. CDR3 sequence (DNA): TGCGCCAGCAACAAGGACAGGGCGGCTAAGAATCAGCCCCAGCATTTT. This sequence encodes CASNKDRAAKNQPQHF.

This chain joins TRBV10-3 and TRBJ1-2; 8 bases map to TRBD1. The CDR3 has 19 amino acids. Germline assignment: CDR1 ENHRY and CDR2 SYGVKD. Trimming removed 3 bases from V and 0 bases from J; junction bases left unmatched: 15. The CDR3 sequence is CAISDPALGTGLANYGYTF. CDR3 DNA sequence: TGTGCCATCAGTGACCCGGCCCTCGGGACAGGCCTAGCTAACTATGGCTACACCTTC.

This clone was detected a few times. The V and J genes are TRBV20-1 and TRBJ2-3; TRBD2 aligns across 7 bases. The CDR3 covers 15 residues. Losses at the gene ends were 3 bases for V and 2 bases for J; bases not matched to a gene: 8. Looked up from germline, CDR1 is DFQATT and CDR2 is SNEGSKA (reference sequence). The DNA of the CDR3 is TGCAGTGCTAGTAAGGCGGGGGTAACCACAGATACGCAGTATTTT. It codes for CSASKAGVTTDTQYF.

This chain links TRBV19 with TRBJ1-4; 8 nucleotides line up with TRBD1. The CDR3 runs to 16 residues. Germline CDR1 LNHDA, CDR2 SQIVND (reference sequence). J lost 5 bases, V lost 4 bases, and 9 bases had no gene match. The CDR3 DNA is TGTGCCAGTAGTACCCGTACAGGGGGTGGAAATGAAAAACTGTTTTTT. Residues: CASSTRTGGGNEKLFF.

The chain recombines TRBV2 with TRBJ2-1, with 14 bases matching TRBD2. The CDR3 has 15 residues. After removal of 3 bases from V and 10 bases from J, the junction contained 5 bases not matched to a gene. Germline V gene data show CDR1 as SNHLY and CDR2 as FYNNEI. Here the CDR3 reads CASSETSGGAEEQFF. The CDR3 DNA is TGTGCCAGCAGTGAGACTAGCGGGGGGGCAGAAGAGCAGTTCTTC.

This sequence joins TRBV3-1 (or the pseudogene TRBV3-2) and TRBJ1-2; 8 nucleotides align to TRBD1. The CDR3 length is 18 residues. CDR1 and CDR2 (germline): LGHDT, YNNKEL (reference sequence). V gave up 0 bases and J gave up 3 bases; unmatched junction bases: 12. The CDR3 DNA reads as TGTGCCAGCAGCCAAGATAGAAGGCAGGGGGCAGGGTACTATGGCTACACCTTC. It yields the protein CASSQDRRQGAGYYGYTF.

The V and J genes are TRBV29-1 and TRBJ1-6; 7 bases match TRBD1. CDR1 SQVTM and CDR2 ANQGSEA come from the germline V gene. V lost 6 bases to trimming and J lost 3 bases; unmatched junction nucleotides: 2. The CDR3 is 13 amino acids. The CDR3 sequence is CSVGQDYNSPLHF. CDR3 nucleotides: TGCAGCGTCGGACAGGACTATAATTCACCCCTCCACTTT.

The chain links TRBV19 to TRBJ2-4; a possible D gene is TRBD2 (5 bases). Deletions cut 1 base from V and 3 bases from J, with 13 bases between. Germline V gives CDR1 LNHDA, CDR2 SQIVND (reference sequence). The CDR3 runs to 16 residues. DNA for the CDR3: TGTGCCAGTAGTATAGGGTCCGGGAATGTCAAAAACATTCAGTACTTC. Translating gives CASSIGSGNVKNIQYF.

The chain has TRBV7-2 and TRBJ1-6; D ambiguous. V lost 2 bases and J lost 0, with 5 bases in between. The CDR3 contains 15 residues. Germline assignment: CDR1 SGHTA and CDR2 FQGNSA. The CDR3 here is CASSLSSSYNSPLHF. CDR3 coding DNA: TGTGCCAGCAGCTTATCTTCCTCCTATAATTCACCCCTCCACTTT.

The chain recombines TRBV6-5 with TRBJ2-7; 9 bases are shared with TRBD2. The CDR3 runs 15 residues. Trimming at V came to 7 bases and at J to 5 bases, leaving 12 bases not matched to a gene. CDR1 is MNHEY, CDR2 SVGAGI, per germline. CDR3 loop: CASTSPGLANHEQYF. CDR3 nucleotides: TGTGCCAGCACCTCCCCGGGACTAGCCAACCACGAGCAGTACTTC.